This record looks at one TCR beta chain sequence and its context. Trimming took 7 bases from V and 2 from J; bases not matched to a gene: 7. The CDR3 runs to 14 residues. Germline-derived CDR1 and CDR2 are MNHEY and SVGAGI. These data originate in a study of blood T cell repertoires in COVID-19. Sequencing used immunoSEQ multiplex PCR; TCRdb keeps in-frame clones, though not all of them. The sample holds around 250,000 clones, over 80% seen once. This clonotype was obtained from a human donor in a cohort exposed to, infected with or recovered from COVID-19 (not recorded which). The donor label of this sample is uncertain. The rearrangement links TRBV6-5 to TRBJ2-7, with 8 bases aligning to TRBD2. Sequenced input: PBMCs or T cells enriched from blood (not recorded which). The CDR3 nucleotides are TGTGCCAGCACTCAGTCCGGGGGGGCCTACGAGCAGTACTTC. Its translation is CASTQSGGAYEQYF.